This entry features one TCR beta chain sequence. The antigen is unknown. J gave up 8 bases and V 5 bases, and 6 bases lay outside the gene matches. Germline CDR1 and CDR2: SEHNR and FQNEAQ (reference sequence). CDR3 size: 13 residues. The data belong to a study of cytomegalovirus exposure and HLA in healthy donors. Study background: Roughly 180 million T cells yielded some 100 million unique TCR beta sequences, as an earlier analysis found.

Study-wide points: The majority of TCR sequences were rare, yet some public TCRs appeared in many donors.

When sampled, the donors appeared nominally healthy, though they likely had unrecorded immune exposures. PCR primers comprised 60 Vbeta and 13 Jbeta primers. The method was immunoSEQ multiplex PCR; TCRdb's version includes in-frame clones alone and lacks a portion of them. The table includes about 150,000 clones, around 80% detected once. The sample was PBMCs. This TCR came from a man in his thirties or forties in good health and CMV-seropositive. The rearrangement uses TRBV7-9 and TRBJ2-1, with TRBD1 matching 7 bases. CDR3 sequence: CASSPGGSDEQFF. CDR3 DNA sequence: TGTGCCAGCAGCCCAGGGGGTTCCGATGAGCAGTTCTTC.